The 9 T cell receptor beta chains below come from one sample, sequenced in a study of blood T cell repertoires in COVID-19. Libraries were prepared by immunoSEQ multiplex PCR; TCRdb keeps only in-frame clonotypes and omits some of them. This table has about 180,000 clones, around 85% appearing once. Sequenced sample: PBMCs or T cells enriched from blood (not recorded which). The receptors come from a man in his forties who had recovered from COVID-19.

In DNA, the CDR3 is TGTGCCTGGAGTGGACAAAACAATCAGCCCCAGCATTTT. This gives the protein CAWSGQNNQPQHF. The chain recombines TRBV30 with TRBJ1-5; D unclear. CDR1 and CDR2 (germline): GTSNPN, SVGIG (reference sequence). V shed 1 base and J shed 3 bases, with 7 bases lying between them. The CDR3 is made up of 13 amino acids.

This chain connects TRBV21-1 to TRBJ2-1; TRBD1 reflects the table's D call only, with no check against the DNA. TRBV21-1 represents a pseudogene. The CDR3 has 17 residues. Written as DNA, the CDR3 is TGTGCCAGCAGCAAATCGGGCCGGACAGTTGCCTACAATGAGCAGTTCTTC. Translated: CASSKSGRTVAYNEQFF.

This clone showed up just once. The chain couples TRBV12-3 or TRBV12-4 to TRBJ2-2, with D hard to call. V lost 7 bases and J 3 bases, leaving 6 bases between the germline ends. CDR3 length equals 12 residues. CDR3 coding DNA: TGTGCCAGCACCGGGTACACCGGGGAGCTGTTTTTT. It is translated as CASTGYTGELFF.

This chain joins TRBV24-1 and TRBJ1-2, with D maybe TRBD1 (6 bases). The ends were cut back, 4 bases at V and 10 bases at J, with 9 bases in the middle. From germline, CDR1 is KGHDR and CDR2 SFDVKD. This CDR3 has 11 residues. In DNA, the CDR3 is TGTGCCACCAGTGACACAGGGTCCTACACCTTC. Its protein is CATSDTGSYTF.

J is TRBJ2-1 and V is TRBV12-5, with D possibly matching TRBD1 (6 bases). The CDR3 contains 13 residues. V was clipped by 6 bases and J by 6 bases, with 12 bases between them. From germline, CDR1 is LGHNT and CDR2 FRNRAP. CDR3 region: CASGELQGNEQFF. The CDR3 nucleotides are TGTGCTAGTGGCGAACTACAGGGCAATGAGCAGTTCTTC.

This clone was counted a single time. CDR3 bases: TGTGCCAGCAGTTTCGGGAACATTCAGTACTTC. This gives the protein CASSFGNIQYF. V usage is TRBV12-3 or TRBV12-4 and J usage is TRBJ2-4; D is unclear. The ends were cut back, 3 bases at V and 7 bases at J, with 4 bases in the middle. This CDR3 has 11 residues.

The gene calls are TRBV5-4 and TRBJ1-2; a possible D gene is TRBD1 (5 bases). The CDR3 has 12 amino acids. Germline CDR1 is SGHNT and CDR2 is YYREEE (reference sequence). The ends were cut back, 5 bases at V and 3 bases at J, with 8 bases in the middle. The CDR3, as DNA: TGTGCCAGCAGTCAGGGTGACTATGGCTACACCTTC. It translates to CASSQGDYGYTF.

This clone appeared many times. V gene TRBV20-1 combines with J gene TRBJ1-5, with 7 positions matching TRBD1. The germline CDR1 and CDR2 sequences are DFQATT and SNEGSKA (reference sequence). The trim removed 3 bases at V and 4 bases at J, leaving 6 bases unmatched. This CDR3 is 14 amino acids long. The CDR3 sequence: CSASENRGNQPQHF. The CDR3, as DNA: TGCAGTGCTAGTGAAAACAGGGGAAATCAGCCCCAGCATTTT.

Of note for this clone: The germline gene is not matched at one end of the junction; a read error may be the cause. This sequence joins TRBV7-2 and TRBJ2-7; D might be TRBD1 (5 bases). This CDR3 spans 14 amino acids. The V gene's germline CDR1 is SGHTA and CDR2 FQGNSA. The CDR3 DNA follows: TGTGTCAGCAGCTTAAGCGTGGGGCCCTACGAGCAGTACTTC. Amino acid sequence: CVSSLSVGPYEQYF.